The clone carrying this T cell receptor (beta chain) has only a few counts. Its antigen is as yet unknown. This entry is derived from a study of blood T cells in healthy people across ages. Study-wide findings and caveats: It was the long-lived donors that had more naive CD4+ cells and higher diversity than aged donors.

Germline V gene data show CDR1 as KGHSH and CDR2 as LQKENI. Trimming cost V 3 bases and J 2 bases; bases outside gene matches: 5. There are 15 residues in the CDR3. A sample-barcoded 5' primer and a J-beta primer mix were used in a second PCR of about 7 to 11 cycles. TCRdb redid the calling of the 5' RACE reads with MiXCR, one entry per CDR3 protein. The repertoire holds nearly 1 million distinct CDR3 sequences, with roughly 51% as singletons. The sequenced material came from blood. The sequence came from an older woman in good health. The J gene is TRBJ2-3, the V gene TRBV18; TRBD1 matches at 7 bases. The CDR3 coding sequence is TGTGCCAGCTCACCTAGAGGGGGCTACACAGATACGCAGTATTTT. It translates to CASSPRGGYTDTQYF.